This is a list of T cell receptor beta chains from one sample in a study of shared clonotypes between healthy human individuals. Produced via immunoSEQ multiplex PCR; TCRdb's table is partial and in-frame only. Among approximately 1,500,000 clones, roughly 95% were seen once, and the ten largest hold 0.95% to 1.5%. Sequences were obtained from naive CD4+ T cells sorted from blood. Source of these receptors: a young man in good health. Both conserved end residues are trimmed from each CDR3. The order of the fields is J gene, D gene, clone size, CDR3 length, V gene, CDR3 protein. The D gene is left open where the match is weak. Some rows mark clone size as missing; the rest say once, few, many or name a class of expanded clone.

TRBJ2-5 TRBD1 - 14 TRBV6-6 ASSSPGTGVLRAQY
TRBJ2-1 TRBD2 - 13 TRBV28 ASSSRRTSDNEQF
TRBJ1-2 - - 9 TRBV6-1 ASKEYYGYT
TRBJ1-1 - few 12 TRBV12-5 ASGRLGGYTEAF
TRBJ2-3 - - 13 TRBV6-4 ASSPGVGITDTQY
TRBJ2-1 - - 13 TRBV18 ASSPTGTDYNEQF
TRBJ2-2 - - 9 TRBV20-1 SARGGGELF
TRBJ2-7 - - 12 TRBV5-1 ASSLGPASDEQY
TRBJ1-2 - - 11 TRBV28 ASSLVGPMAFT
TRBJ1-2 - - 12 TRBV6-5 ASSYSSDLYGYT
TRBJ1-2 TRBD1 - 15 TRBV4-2 ASSPRSRDRSYYGYT
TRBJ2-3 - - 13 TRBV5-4 ASRQDYPSPDTQY
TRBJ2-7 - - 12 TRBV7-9 ASSPQGNSYEQY
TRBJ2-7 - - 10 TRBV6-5 ASSPGYGEQY
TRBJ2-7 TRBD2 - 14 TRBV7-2 ASSPGGSGRIHEQY
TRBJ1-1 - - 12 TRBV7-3 ASSFGGANTEAF
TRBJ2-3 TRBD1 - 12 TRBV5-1 ASSWTGSTDTQY
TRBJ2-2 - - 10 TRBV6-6 ASSYRLGELF
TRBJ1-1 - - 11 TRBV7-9 ASSFAGQTEAF
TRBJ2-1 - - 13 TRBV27 ASSGSRASYNEQF
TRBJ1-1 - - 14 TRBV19 ASSANKGVGNTEAF
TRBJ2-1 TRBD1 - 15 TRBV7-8 ASSLFPGQSSYNEQF
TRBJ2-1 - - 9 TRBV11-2 ASNAVVEQF